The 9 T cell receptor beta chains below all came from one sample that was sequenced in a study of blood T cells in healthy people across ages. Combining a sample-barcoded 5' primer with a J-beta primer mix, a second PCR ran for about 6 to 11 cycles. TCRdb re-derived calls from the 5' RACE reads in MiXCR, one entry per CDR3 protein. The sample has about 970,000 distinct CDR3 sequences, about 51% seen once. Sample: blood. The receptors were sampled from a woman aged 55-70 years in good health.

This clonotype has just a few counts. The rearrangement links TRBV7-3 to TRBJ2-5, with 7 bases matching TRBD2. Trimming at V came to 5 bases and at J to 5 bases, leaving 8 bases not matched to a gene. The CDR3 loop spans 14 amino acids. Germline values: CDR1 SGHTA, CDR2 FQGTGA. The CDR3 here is CASSLRAGSETQYF. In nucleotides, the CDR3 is TGTGCCAGCAGCCTACGAGCGGGGAGCGAGACCCAGTACTTC.

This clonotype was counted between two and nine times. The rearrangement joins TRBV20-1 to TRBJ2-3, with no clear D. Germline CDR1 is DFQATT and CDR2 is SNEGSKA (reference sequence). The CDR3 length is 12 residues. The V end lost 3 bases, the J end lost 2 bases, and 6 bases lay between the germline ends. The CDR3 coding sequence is TGCAGTGCTAGTGATCACACAGATACGCAGTATTTT. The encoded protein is CSASDHTDTQYF.

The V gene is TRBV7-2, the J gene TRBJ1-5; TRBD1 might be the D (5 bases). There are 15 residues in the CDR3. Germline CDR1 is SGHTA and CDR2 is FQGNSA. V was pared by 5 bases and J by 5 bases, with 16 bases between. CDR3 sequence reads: CASSQGSLVDQPQHF. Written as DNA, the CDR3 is TGTGCCAGCAGCCAGGGAAGCCTGGTTGATCAGCCCCAGCATTTT.

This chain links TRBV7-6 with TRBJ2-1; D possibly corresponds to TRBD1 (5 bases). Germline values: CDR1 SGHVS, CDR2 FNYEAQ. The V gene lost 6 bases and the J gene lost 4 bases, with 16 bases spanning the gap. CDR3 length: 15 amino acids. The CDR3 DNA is TGTGCCAGCAGGAAACAGGCCTTAGGGTACAATGAGCAGTTCTTC. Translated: CASRKQALGYNEQFF.

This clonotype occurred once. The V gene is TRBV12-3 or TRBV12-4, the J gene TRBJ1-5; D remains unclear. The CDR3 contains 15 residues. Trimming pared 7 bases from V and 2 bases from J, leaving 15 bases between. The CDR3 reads CASTLSGEGNQPQHF. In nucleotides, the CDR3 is TGTGCCAGCACCTTAAGCGGTGAGGGCAATCAGCCCCAGCATTTT.

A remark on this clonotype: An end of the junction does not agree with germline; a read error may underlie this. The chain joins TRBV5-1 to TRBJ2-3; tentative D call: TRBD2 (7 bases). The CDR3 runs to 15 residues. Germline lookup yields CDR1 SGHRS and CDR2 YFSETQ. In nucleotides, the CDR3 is TGCGCCAGCACCTTGGGGGGGCAGAGCACAGATACGCAGTATTTT. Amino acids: CASTLGGQSTDTQYF.

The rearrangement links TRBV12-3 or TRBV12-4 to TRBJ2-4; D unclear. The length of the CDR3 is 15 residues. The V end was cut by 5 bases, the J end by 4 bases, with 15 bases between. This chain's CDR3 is CASSPSEWQKNIQYF. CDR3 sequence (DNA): TGTGCCAGCAGTCCCTCAGAGTGGCAGAAAAACATTCAGTACTTC.

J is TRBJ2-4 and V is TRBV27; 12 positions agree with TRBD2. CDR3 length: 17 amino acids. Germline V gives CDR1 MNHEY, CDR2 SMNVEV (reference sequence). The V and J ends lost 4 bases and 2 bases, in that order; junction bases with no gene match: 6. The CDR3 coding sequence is TGTGCCAGCAGTTCGAGGACTAGCGGGGCCTCCAAAAACATTCAGTACTTC. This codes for CASSSRTSGASKNIQYF.

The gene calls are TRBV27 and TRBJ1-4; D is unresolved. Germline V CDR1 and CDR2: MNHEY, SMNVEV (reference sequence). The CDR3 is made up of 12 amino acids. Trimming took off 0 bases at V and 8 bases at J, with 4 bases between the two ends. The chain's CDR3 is CASSLSWEKLFF. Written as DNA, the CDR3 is TGTGCCAGCAGTTTATCATGGGAAAAACTGTTTTTT.